Listed here are 10 T cell receptor beta chains from one sample, sequenced in a study of T cell clusters in autoimmune cytopenias. One tube held mixed TRB-A and TRB-B primer pools for touch-down PCR. TCRdb derives one entry per CDR3 protein from the multiplex PCR reads, leaving out DNA. The sample table includes approximately 16,000 distinct CDR3 sequences. Some 40,000 genome equivalents of blood DNA were amplified for TRB. These data are also associated with another study on T cell repertoires in aging, cancer and after chemotherapy.

Sequenced sample: peripheral blood. Receptors were obtained from a human donor in good health.

This chain joins TRBV27 and TRBJ2-2. Germline-derived CDR1 and CDR2 are MNHEY and SMNVEV (reference sequence). This CDR3 comprises 15 residues. The CDR3 reads CAGTTTGRNTGELFF.

This chain links TRBV11-1 with TRBJ2-1; TCRdb calls TRBD2, which cannot be checked without DNA. CDR1 and CDR2 (germline): SGHAT, FQDESV (reference sequence). This CDR3 is 13 amino acids long. The CDR3 loop is CASSLDGGLEQFF.

Considering frequency, this clonotype is medium-sized (0.01 to 0.1%). The rearrangement joins TRBV11-3 to TRBJ2-5; TCRdb indicates TRBD2, and absent DNA this call remains unverified. Germline loops: CDR1 SGHNT, CDR2 YENEEA. The CDR3 runs to 16 residues. The CDR3 sequence: CASSPGLGGTQETQYF. Based on the CDR3 plus reference TRBV11-3 and TRBJ2-5, the full variable domain is EAGVVQSPRYKIIEKKQPVAFWCNPISGHNTLYWYLQNLGQGPELLIRYENEEAVDDSQLPKDRFSAERLKGVDSTLKIQPAELGDSAVYLCASSPGLGGTQETQYFGPGTRLLVL.

This clonotype registers medium-sized by frequency. The chain has TRBV11-3 and TRBJ2-3. Looked up from germline, CDR1 is SGHNT and CDR2 is YENEEA. This CDR3 spans 14 amino acids. CDR3 region: CASSSSPTTAAQYF.

The chain uses TRBV6-1 and TRBJ2-1; as DNA is missing, the TRBD1 call by TCRdb cannot be tested. Per germline, CDR1 MNHNS and CDR2 SASEGT. This CDR3 is 15 amino acids long. Here the CDR3 reads CASSTTNTQGSEQFF.

The J gene is TRBJ2-2, the V gene TRBV6-5; lacking DNA, the TRBD2 call made by TCRdb goes unchecked. This CDR3 region has 17 residues. Germline assignment: CDR1 MNHEY and CDR2 SVGAGI. The CDR3 protein is CASSEYGPRLEAGELFF.

The chain is built from TRBV29-1 and TRBJ1-5; the D gene TCRdb calls, TRBD1, cannot be checked with no DNA. CDR1 is SQVTM, CDR2 ANQGSEA, per germline. This CDR3 has 14 amino acids. CDR3 protein: CSVGDRASNQPQHF. Based on the CDR3 plus reference TRBV29-1 and TRBJ1-5, the full variable domain is SAVISQKPSRDICQRGTSLTIQCQVDSQVTMMFWYRQQPGQSLTLIATANQGSEATYESGFVIDKFPISRPNLTFSTLTVSNMSPEDSSIYLCSVGDRASNQPQHFGDGTRLSIL.

V is TRBV12-5 and J is TRBJ2-1; TCRdb selects TRBD2, and the lack of DNA leaves this call unchecked. This CDR3 contains 14 residues. Germline values: CDR1 LGHNT, CDR2 FRNRAP. The CDR3 here is CASGPTSTDNEQFF. The variable domain in full, with the rest retrieved from reference TRBV12-5 and TRBJ2-1, is DARVTQTPRHKVTEMGQEVTMRCQPILGHNTVFWYRQTMMQGLELLAYFRNRAPLDDSGMPKDRFSAEMPDATLATLKIQPSEPRDSAVYFCASGPTSTDNEQFFGPGTRLTVL.

The chain joins TRBV29-1 to TRBJ1-2; TCRdb selects TRBD1, and the lack of DNA leaves this call unchecked. The germline V gene encodes CDR1 SQVTM and CDR2 ANQGSEA. The CDR3 extends over 11 amino acids. This CDR3 is CSASTGDGYTF.

The chain has TRBV20-1 and TRBJ2-3; absent DNA, TCRdb's TRBD2 call cannot be checked. The V gene's germline CDR1 is DFQATT and CDR2 SNEGSKA (reference sequence). The CDR3 spans 14 residues. The CDR3 loop reads CSASGTSPSDTQYF.